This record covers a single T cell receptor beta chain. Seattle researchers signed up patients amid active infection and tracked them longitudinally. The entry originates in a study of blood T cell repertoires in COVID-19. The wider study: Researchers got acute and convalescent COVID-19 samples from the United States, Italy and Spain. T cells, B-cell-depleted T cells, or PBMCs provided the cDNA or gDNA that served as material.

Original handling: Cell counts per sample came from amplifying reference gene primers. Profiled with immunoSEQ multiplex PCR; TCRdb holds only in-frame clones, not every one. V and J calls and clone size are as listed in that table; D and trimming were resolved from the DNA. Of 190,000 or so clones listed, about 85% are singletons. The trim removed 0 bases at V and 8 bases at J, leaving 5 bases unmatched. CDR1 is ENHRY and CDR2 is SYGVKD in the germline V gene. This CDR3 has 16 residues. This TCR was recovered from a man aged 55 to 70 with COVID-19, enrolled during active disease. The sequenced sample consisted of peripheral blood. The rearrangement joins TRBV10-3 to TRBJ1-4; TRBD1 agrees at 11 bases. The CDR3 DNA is TGTGCCATCAGTGAGTCGGCGGGACAGGGGGAAGAAAAACTGTTTTTT. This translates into CAISESAGQGEEKLFF.